The TCR beta chain under discussion was sequenced for a study of cytomegalovirus exposure and HLA in healthy donors. Study conclusions and caveats: Rarity marked most TCR sequences, yet some public TCRs occurred in many donors. Later analysis showed TCR association rates varying by HLA locus, highest for DRB1 and lowest for HLA-C.

It was with 60 Vbeta and 13 Jbeta primers that the PCR ran. Produced via immunoSEQ multiplex PCR; TCRdb's table is partial and in-frame only. The top ten hold 1.3% of the sample, which has under 200,000 clones, around four fifths seen once. Donors in the study were healthy people who gave bone marrow. CDR3 length: 17 residues. Germline CDR1 and CDR2: SEHNR and FQNEAQ (reference sequence). Trimming took 2 bases from V and 4 from J, leaving 15 bases between them. About this clone: The antigen is undetermined.

Sequenced: PBMCs. The sequence came from a man aged 25 to 45 in good health and CMV-seronegative. V gene TRBV7-9 combines with J gene TRBJ1-6; the D is unclear. The CDR3 nucleotides read TGTGCCAGCAGCTTAACGAACTCGGGTCTTTATAATTCACCCCTCCACTTT. Amino acids: CASSLTNSGLYNSPLHF.